This passage covers 32 T cell receptor beta chains from one sample sequenced in a study of T cells in Graves' hyperthyroidism and ophthalmopathy. TCR beta CDR3 sequences were amplified from RNA transcripts. HTBI primers were used for first-round RT-PCR of the TCR CDR3. TCRdb used MiXCR to reprocess the multiplex PCR reads, holding one entry per CDR3 protein. This sample has a few hundred thousand distinct CDR3 sequences, with 15% to 19% found just once. Sequencing was done on a sample of blood. The origin of the receptors is a young woman with Graves' hyperthyroidism.

The sample holds many counts of this clonotype. V and J are TRBV3-1 and TRBJ2-5; D unresolved. Trimming cost V 7 bases and J 7 bases, with 13 bases left between them. The germline V gene encodes CDR1 LGHDT and CDR2 YNNKEL (reference sequence). This CDR3 contains 12 residues. The CDR3 spells CASKSALRTQYF. DNA for the CDR3: TGTGCCAGCAAGAGCGCCCTGCGGACCCAGTACTTC.

This clonotype was seen only a few times. The chain uses TRBV7-2 and TRBJ2-2; no reliable D call. V lost 5 bases and J lost 6, with 13 bases in between. The germline V gene has CDR1 SGHTA and CDR2 FQGNSA. The CDR3 extends over 14 amino acids. The CDR3 reads CASSPTPPPGELFF. Written as DNA, the CDR3 is TGTGCCAGCAGCCCTACGCCCCCCCCCGGGGAGCTGTTTTTT.

This clonotype was recorded at least ten times. The rearrangement uses TRBV18 and TRBJ2-3; possibly TRBD1 for D (5 bases). Germline V gene data show CDR1 as KGHSH and CDR2 as LQKENI. The V end was cut by 1 base, the J end by 3 bases, with 14 bases between. This CDR3 contains 16 residues. This CDR3 reads CASSPLVPRATDTQYF. Here the CDR3 DNA reads TGTGCCAGCTCACCACTGGTTCCCAGGGCAACAGATACGCAGTATTTT. Filled out from reference TRBV18 and TRBJ2-3, the complete variable domain reads NAGVMQNPRHLVRRRGQEARLRCSPMKGHSHVYWYRQLPEEGLKFMVYLQKENIIDESGMPKERFSAEFPKEGPSILRIQQVVRGDSAAYFCASSPLVPRATDTQYFGPGTRLTVL.

The rearrangement joins TRBV27 to TRBJ1-1, with 7 bases lining up with TRBD1. Germline CDR1 is MNHEY and CDR2 is SMNVEV (reference sequence). The CDR3 loop spans 11 amino acids. CDR3 sequence reads: CAIRGAGEAFF. CDR3 nucleotide sequence: TGTGCGATCAGGGGGGCGGGTGAAGCTTTCTTT.

This chain connects TRBV27 to TRBJ1-1; 8 nucleotides agree with TRBD1. V gave up 8 bases and J gave up 4 bases; unmatched junction bases: 6. Germline CDR1 is MNHEY and CDR2 is SMNVEV (reference sequence). The CDR3 sequence is 13 residues long. The CDR3, as DNA: TGTGCCAGCCGATACAGGGGGGGCACTGAAGCTTTCTTT. Residues: CASRYRGGTEAFF.

The sample holds many counts of this clonotype. The rearrangement uses TRBV7-3 and TRBJ2-1; D perhaps matches TRBD2 (5 bases). This CDR3 spans 18 amino acids. V shed 5 bases and J shed 2 bases, with 22 bases lying between them. Per germline, CDR1 SGHTA and CDR2 FQGTGA. The CDR3 DNA is TGTGCCAGCAGCCCCTCGGTCAGGCGGGCTCAAACCTACAATGAGCAGTTCTTC. Amino acids: CASSPSVRRAQTYNEQFF.

This clonotype showed up many times. The genes are TRBV30 and TRBJ2-7; D perhaps matches TRBD1 (5 bases). CDR1 is GTSNPN, CDR2 SVGIG, per germline (reference sequence). The CDR3 has 13 amino acids. V lost 5 bases and J 0 bases, leaving 11 bases between the germline ends. The CDR3 spells CAWEGAHSYEQYF. Here the CDR3 DNA reads TGTGCCTGGGAAGGGGCCCACTCCTACGAGCAGTACTTC.

This clonotype was picked up one time. With a much larger clone just one base away, this may be a read error. The CDR3 DNA sequence: TGTGCCACCAGTGCGACGGGGCTCCGCTCCAAGCAGTACTTC. Protein sequence: CATSATGLRSKQYF. This chain uses TRBV24-1 with TRBJ2-7; either TRBD1 or TRBD2 may supply D (5 bases each). V shed 5 bases and J shed 8 bases, with 18 bases lying between them. Germline V CDR1 and CDR2: KGHDR, SFDVKD. This CDR3 comprises 14 residues.

This clonotype was recorded many times. This chain uses TRBV6-6 with TRBJ2-1, with 12 bases identical to TRBD2. V gave up 2 bases and J gave up 10 bases; unmatched junction bases: 9. CDR1 is MNHNY and CDR2 is SVGAGI in the germline V gene (reference sequence). The CDR3 consists of 16 residues. The CDR3 DNA is TGTGCCAGCAGTTACGGACTAGCGGGATCCATGAAGGAGCAGTTCTTC. This encodes CASSYGLAGSMKEQFF.

The rearrangement links TRBV6-2 or TRBV6-3 to TRBJ1-1, with D perhaps matching TRBD1 (5 bases). Trimming took 5 bases from V and 4 from J, leaving 11 bases between them. The CDR3 consists of 13 residues. Germline CDR1 reads MNHEY; CDR2 reads SVGEGT. This chain's CDR3 is CASSVYGGTEAFF. CDR3 DNA sequence: TGTGCCAGCAGTGTATACGGGGGCACTGAAGCTTTCTTT.

This clonotype was counted only a few times. The V call is TRBV12-3 or TRBV12-4, the J call TRBJ1-3; the D is unclear. The CDR3 contains 15 residues. Between the trimmed V and J ends, which lost 3 bases and 0 bases, there was a span of 9 bases. In nucleotides, the CDR3 is TGTGCCAGCAGTTTCCCGGTTTACTCTGGAAACACCATATATTTT. It encodes CASSFPVYSGNTIYF.

Many counts were recorded for this clonotype. The chain joins TRBV7-2 to TRBJ2-7; 8 nucleotides align to TRBD2. The CDR3 spans 16 residues. Germline V lookup: CDR1 SGHTA, CDR2 FQGNSA. The junction had 12 bases not matched to a gene; V was cut back by 5 bases and J by 3 bases. CDR3 sequence (DNA): TGTGCCAGCAGCACCCAGGCGGGAGGACCGATCTACGAGCAGTACTTC. Translating it yields CASSTQAGGPIYEQYF.

This clonotype was seen at least ten times. The genes are TRBV28 and TRBJ1-4; D not certain. This CDR3 has 15 amino acids. The V end lost 5 bases, the J end lost 0 bases, and 10 bases lay between the germline ends. Germline V gene lookup returns CDR1 MDHEN and CDR2 SYDVKM. As DNA, the CDR3 is TGTGCCAGCAGTCCTTGGGGAGCAACTAATGAAAAACTGTTTTTT. Translated, it gives CASSPWGATNEKLFF.

This sequence joins TRBV4-1 and TRBJ2-1, with D hard to call. The CDR3 is 18 amino acids. The ends were cut back, 2 bases at V and 4 bases at J, with 21 bases in the middle. Germline lookup yields CDR1 MGHRA and CDR2 YSYEKL. CDR3 sequence (DNA): TGCGCCAGCAGCCAACAAAGCCGAGACAAGTATCCGTACAATGAGCAGTTCTTC. The encoded protein is CASSQQSRDKYPYNEQFF.

This clonotype occurred many times. The chain employs TRBV12-3 or TRBV12-4 and TRBJ2-1, with TRBD2 identical over 9 bases. The CDR3 covers 18 residues. J gave up 4 bases and V 1 base, and 11 bases lay outside the gene matches. CDR3 protein: CASSLDVSLAGGYNEQFF. The CDR3 nucleotides read TGTGCCAGCAGTTTAGATGTCAGTTTGGCGGGAGGGTACAATGAGCAGTTCTTC.

This clonotype was detected only once. CDR3 sequence: CSVAGGRYEQYF. CDR3 DNA: TGCAGCGTTGCAGGGGGAAGGTACGAGCAGTACTTC. The chain joins TRBV29-1 to TRBJ2-7; 7 bases align to TRBD1. CDR1 is SQVTM, CDR2 ANQGSEA, per germline. The V gene end was trimmed by 4 bases and the J gene end by 4 bases; junction bases not matched to a gene: 4. This CDR3 is built from 12 residues.

V and J are TRBV6-5 and TRBJ2-3; possibly TRBD2 for D (5 bases). The CDR3 runs to 17 residues. Per germline, CDR1 MNHEY and CDR2 SVGAGI. Trimming stripped 0 bases from V and 0 bases from J, with 13 bases between. The CDR3 sequence is CASSYSELATSTDTQYF. In DNA form, the CDR3 reads TGTGCCAGCAGTTACTCGGAGTTAGCGACTAGCACAGATACGCAGTATTTT.

This clonotype was recorded many times. This chain links TRBV7-6 with TRBJ2-2; D remains ambiguous. V dropped 3 bases and J dropped 4 bases, with 15 bases sitting between them. Germline CDR1 reads SGHVS; CDR2 reads FNYEAQ. This CDR3 is 16 amino acids long. CDR3 sequence reads: CASSFSRTATTGELFF. In DNA, the CDR3 is TGTGCCAGCAGCTTCTCCAGGACGGCAACCACCGGGGAGCTGTTTTTT.

In this sample, this clonotype turned up many times. The CDR3 sequence: CASSEPGSGNTEAFF. The CDR3 nucleotides are TGTGCCAGCAGTGAACCAGGGTCGGGGAACACTGAAGCTTTCTTT. The chain links TRBV28 to TRBJ1-1, with D perhaps TRBD1 (5 bases). Germline loops: CDR1 MDHEN, CDR2 SYDVKM. The V gene lost 5 bases and the J gene lost 1 base, with 14 bases spanning the gap. The CDR3 runs 15 residues.

At least ten counts were recorded for this clonotype. The rearrangement links TRBV2 to TRBJ2-5; TRBD2 aligns across 13 bases. The V and J ends lost 4 bases and 4 bases, in that order; junction bases with no gene match: 6. This CDR3 has 16 residues. Germline V lookup: CDR1 SNHLY, CDR2 FYNNEI. CDR3 sequence: CASSVGTSGKGETQYF. CDR3 nucleotide sequence: TGTGCCAGCAGTGTTGGGACTAGCGGGAAGGGAGAGACCCAGTACTTC.

This clonotype was observed many times. This chain connects TRBV18 to TRBJ1-1; 7 bases map to TRBD1. Germline V gene lookup returns CDR1 KGHSH and CDR2 LQKENI. CDR3 length: 14 amino acids. V gave up 6 bases and J gave up 3 bases; unmatched junction bases: 7. The CDR3 bases are TGTGCCAGCTCTGAGGGGGCCTGGGACACTGAAGCTTTCTTT. Its protein product is CASSEGAWDTEAFF.

Comment on this clonotype: Just one base apart from a much larger clone, this may be a read error. The chain joins TRBV2 to TRBJ1-6; 9 bases are a match to TRBD1. The CDR3 totals 13 residues. Germline values: CDR1 SNHLY, CDR2 FYNNEI. In DNA form, the CDR3 reads TGTGCCAGCATACGACAGGGGGATTCACCCCCCCACTTT. Protein: CASIRQGDSPPHF.

This clonotype appeared many times. The chain recombines TRBV20-1 with TRBJ2-5, with a weak D call TRBD2 (6 bases). The CDR3 covers 14 residues. V dropped 3 bases and J dropped 6 bases, with 17 bases sitting between them. Germline CDR1 DFQATT, CDR2 SNEGSKA (reference sequence). The CDR3 loop is CSASLPGAVKTQYF. In DNA form, the CDR3 reads TGCAGTGCTAGTCTTCCGGGAGCTGTAAAGACCCAGTACTTC.

This clonotype was seen repeatedly, ten times or more. The gene calls are TRBV20-1 and TRBJ2-3, with TRBD1 identical over 9 bases. This CDR3 has 15 amino acids. Unmatched junction bases numbered 11, after V lost 5 bases and J lost 5 bases. Per the germline V gene, CDR1 is DFQATT and CDR2 is SNEGSKA (reference sequence). In DNA, the CDR3 is TGCAGTGCTCCTCACAGGGGGCTTGGTGGAGATACGCAGTATTTT. Its protein is CSAPHRGLGGDTQYF.

This clonotype was recorded many times. The CDR3 here is CASSVPSSYEQYF. CDR3 coding DNA: TGTGCCAGCAGTGTTCCGAGCTCCTACGAGCAGTACTTC. The rearrangement uses TRBV2 and TRBJ2-7; D is ambiguous. CDR1 and CDR2 (germline): SNHLY, FYNNEI. The CDR3 is made up of 13 amino acids. The ends were cut back, 4 bases at V and 0 bases at J, with 7 bases in the middle.

This clonotype was detected many times. The chain combines TRBV7-8 with TRBJ2-1; D is unresolved. The germline gives CDR1 SGHVS, CDR2 FQNEAQ. V was cut by 1 base and J by 8 bases, with 6 bases left in between. This CDR3 is 12 amino acids long. The CDR3 reads CASSLVEDEQFF. CDR3 DNA: TGTGCCAGCAGCTTAGTAGAAGATGAGCAGTTCTTC.

This clonotype was seen many times. The CDR3 here is CASNLIYEQYF. For the CDR3, the DNA is TGTGCCAGCAATCTCATTTACGAGCAGTACTTC. V and J are TRBV6-1 and TRBJ2-7; no firm D call. Between the trimmed V and J ends, which lost 7 bases and 4 bases, there was a span of 8 bases. The CDR3 spans 11 residues. CDR1 and CDR2 from the germline V gene are MNHNS and SASEGT.

This chain joins TRBV4-1 and TRBJ2-1; TRBD2 aligns across 11 bases. This CDR3 region has 16 residues. V lost 4 bases and J lost 6; bases outside the gene matches: 8. The V gene's germline CDR1 is MGHRA and CDR2 YSYEKL. The CDR3: CASSRVILAGANEQFF. The CDR3 nucleotides are TGCGCCAGCAGCCGAGTCATACTAGCGGGAGCCAATGAGCAGTTCTTC.

This clonotype was counted once. The genes are TRBV3-1 and TRBJ2-5; 8 bases align to TRBD1. Germline V CDR1 and CDR2: LGHDT, YNNKEL (reference sequence). With 3 bases clipped from V and 5 bases from J, the junction kept 8 bases outside the gene matches. CDR3 length: 15 amino acids. CDR3 in DNA: TGTGCCAGCAGCCAGGTGCGGACAGGGCGGGAGACCCAGTACTTC. Protein sequence: CASSQVRTGRETQYF.

The gene calls are TRBV7-3 and TRBJ2-3, with no clear D. The CDR3 has 15 residues. Germline CDR1 SGHTA, CDR2 FQGTGA. Trimming stripped 1 base from V and 2 bases from J, with 10 bases between. CDR3 bases: TGTGCCAGCAGCTTAAAAAGGGCTCACACAGATACGCAGTATTTT. Residues: CASSLKRAHTDTQYF.

As concerns this clonotype: Given a much more abundant clone one base away, this may be a read error. As the CDR3 is not closed by the conserved phenylalanine or tryptophan, this likely results from a read error. This chain links TRBV7-2 with TRBJ1-5; D not certain. V was shortened by 1 base and J by 6 bases, with 4 bases between the two germline ends. CDR1 is SGHTA and CDR2 is FQGNSA in the germline V gene. The CDR3 is 12 amino acids. CDR3 residues: CASSLEVQPQHL. The CDR3 bases are TGTGCCAGCAGCTTAGAGGTTCAGCCCCAGCATCTT.

As regards this clonotype: A much larger clone sits a single nucleotide away, making a read error possible. This sequence joins TRBV2 and TRBJ2-2, with D perhaps being TRBD1 or TRBD2 (7 bases each). The CDR3 has 15 amino acids. Trimming removed 3 bases at V and 10 bases at J, with 18 bases between. Germline V gene lookup returns CDR1 SNHLY and CDR2 FYNNEI. The CDR3 is CASSEGRGPSEELFF. Written as DNA, the CDR3 is TGTGCCAGCAGTGAGGGGAGGGGGCCGTCCGAGGAGCTGTTTTTT.